This TCR beta chain was retrieved from a study of identical twins. Study observations and caveats: Findings depended on cross-sectional statistics rather than tracking the same donors. An excess of low generation probability was shown by twin-shared out-of-frame alpha sequences.

This clonotype showed up just a few times. Its antigen is not known. MiXCR, applied by TCRdb to the 5' RACE reads, yields one record per CDR3 protein. The sample records about 720,000 distinct CDR3 sequences, 18% being singletons. With 8 bases removed from V and 2 bases from J, the gap between germline ends came to 7 bases. Per the germline V gene, CDR1 is GTSNPN and CDR2 is SVGIG (reference sequence). The CDR3 totals 11 residues. These data also featured in a second study, about T cells expressing NK-cell markers.

This receptor was obtained from a woman under 30 in good health. This chain connects TRBV30 to TRBJ2-1; D uncertain. The sequencing input was PBMCs. CDR3 loop: CALRTYNEQFF. CDR3 coding DNA: TGTGCCCTTCGGACCTACAATGAGCAGTTCTTC.